The sequence of this T cell receptor (beta chain) was determined in a study of T cell responses to AZD1222 COVID-19 vaccine. Turning to this clone: Its specificity is not known.

Study conclusions and caveats: Clonal diversity was possibly underestimated, and the donors were mostly white British, with more females. Regions 160-218 and 743-854 held dominance among vaccine-associated CD4 TCRs, which spanned spike. Just 5 to 7 people given AZD1222 tested seropositive at baseline.

The assay was immunoSEQ multiplex PCR, and TCRdb's table has in-frame clones only and misses some. The sample lists some 160,000 clones, about 92% occurring once. J lost 4 bases, V lost 7 bases, and 4 bases had no gene match. This CDR3 is built from 12 residues. Germline V gene data show CDR1 as SQVTM and CDR2 as ANQGSEA. The chain joins TRBV29-1 to TRBJ2-7, with 10 positions matching TRBD1. The receptor comes from an adult in good health. The sample in question was peripheral blood, obtained on day 0 of AZD1222 vaccination. Here the CDR3 DNA reads TGCAGCGGAGGACAGGGGGATTACGAGCAGTACTTC. Protein: CSGGQGDYEQYF.